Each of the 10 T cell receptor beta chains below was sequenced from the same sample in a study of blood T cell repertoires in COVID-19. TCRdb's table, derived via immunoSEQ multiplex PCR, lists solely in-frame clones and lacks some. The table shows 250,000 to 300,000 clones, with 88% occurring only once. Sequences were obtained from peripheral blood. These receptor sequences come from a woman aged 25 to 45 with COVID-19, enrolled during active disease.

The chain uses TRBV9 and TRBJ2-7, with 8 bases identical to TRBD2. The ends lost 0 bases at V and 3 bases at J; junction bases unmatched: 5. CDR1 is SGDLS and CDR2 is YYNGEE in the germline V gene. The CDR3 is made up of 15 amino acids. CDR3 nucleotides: TGTGCCAGCAGCGTAGCTGCGACTAGCGACTACGAGCAGTACTTC. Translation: CASSVAATSDYEQYF.

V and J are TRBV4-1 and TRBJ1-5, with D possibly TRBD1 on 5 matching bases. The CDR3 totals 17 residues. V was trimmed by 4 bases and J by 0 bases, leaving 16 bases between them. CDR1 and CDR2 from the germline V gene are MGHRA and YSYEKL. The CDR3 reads CASSRNTGDYSNQPQHF. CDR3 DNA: TGCGCCAGCAGCCGAAATACGGGGGACTATAGCAATCAGCCCCAGCATTTT.

The CDR3: CASLAKGLTYEQYF. DNA of the CDR3: TGTGCCAGCCTTGCCAAGGGACTGACCTACGAGCAGTACTTC. The rearrangement uses TRBV28 and TRBJ2-7; D is possibly TRBD2 (6 bases). The V gene lost 8 bases and the J gene lost 2 bases, with 16 bases spanning the gap. CDR3 size: 14 residues. Germline V CDR1 and CDR2: MDHEN, SYDVKM.

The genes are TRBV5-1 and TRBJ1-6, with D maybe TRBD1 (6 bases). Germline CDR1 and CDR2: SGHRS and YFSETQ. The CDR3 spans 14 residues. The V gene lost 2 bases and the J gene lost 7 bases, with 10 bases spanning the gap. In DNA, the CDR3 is TGCGCCAGCAGCTTACAGGGTCCCAATTCACCCCTCCACTTT. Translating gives CASSLQGPNSPLHF. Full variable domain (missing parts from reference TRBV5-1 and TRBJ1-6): KAGVTQTPRYLIKTRGQQVTLSCSPISGHRSVSWYQQTPGQGLQFLFEYFSETQRNKGNFPGRFSGRQFSNSRSEMNVSTLELGDSALYLCASSLQGPNSPLHFGNGTRLTVT.

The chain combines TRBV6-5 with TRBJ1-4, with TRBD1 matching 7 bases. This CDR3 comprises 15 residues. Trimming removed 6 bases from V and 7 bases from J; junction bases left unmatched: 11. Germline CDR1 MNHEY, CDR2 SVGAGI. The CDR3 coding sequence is TGTGCCAGCAGACTTCCACCGACAGGGACTGAAAAACTGTTTTTT. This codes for CASRLPPTGTEKLFF.

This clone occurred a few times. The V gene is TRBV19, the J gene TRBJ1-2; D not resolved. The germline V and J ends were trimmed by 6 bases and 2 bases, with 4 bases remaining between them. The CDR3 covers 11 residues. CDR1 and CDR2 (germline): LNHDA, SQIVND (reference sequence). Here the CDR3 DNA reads TGTGCCAGTAGACGGAACTATGGCTACACCTTC. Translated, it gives CASRRNYGYTF.

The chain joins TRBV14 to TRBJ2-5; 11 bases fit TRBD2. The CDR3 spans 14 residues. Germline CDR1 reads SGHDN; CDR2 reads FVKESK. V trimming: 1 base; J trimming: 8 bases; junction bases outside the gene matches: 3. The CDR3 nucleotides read TGTGCCAGCAGCCAAGCGCTAGCGGGAGGTACCCAGTACTTC. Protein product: CASSQALAGGTQYF.

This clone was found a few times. This chain's CDR3 is CASSSYSGRAGDTQYF. The DNA for the CDR3 is TGTGCCAGCAGTTCATATAGCGGGAGGGCTGGGGATACGCAGTATTTT. J is TRBJ2-3 and V is TRBV7-2, with TRBD2 identical over 11 bases. CDR1 and CDR2 (germline): SGHTA, FQGNSA. Unmatched junction bases numbered 11, after V lost 6 bases and J lost 6 bases. CDR3 size: 16 residues.

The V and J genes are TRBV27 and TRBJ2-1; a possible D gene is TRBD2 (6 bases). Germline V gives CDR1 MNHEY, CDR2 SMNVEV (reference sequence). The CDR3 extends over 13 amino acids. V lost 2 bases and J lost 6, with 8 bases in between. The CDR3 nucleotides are TGTGCCAGCAGTTTACAAGCGGGCAATGAGCAGTTCTTC. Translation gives CASSLQAGNEQFF.

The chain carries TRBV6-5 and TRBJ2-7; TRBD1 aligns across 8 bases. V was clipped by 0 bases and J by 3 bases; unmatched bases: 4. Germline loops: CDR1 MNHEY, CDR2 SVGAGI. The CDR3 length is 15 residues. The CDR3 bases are TGTGCCAGCAGTTACTCCAGGGACAGGCTCTACGAGCAGTACTTC. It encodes CASSYSRDRLYEQYF.